The source of this T cell receptor beta chain is a study of T cell responses to AZD1222 COVID-19 vaccine (dated by TCRdb to the early 2020s). Context from the whole study: AZD1222 recipients given second doses at about 4 weeks or at about 12 weeks were pooled, since spike-specific TCR depth and breadth were not found to differ between the two schedules. TCR sequencing was performed for fewer than 250 trial participants, of whom some 200 were given two doses of AZD1222 and around 25 were given two doses of MenACWY control vaccine. Trial participants were enrolled by age into subgroups of 18-55, 56-69 and 70-plus years, and around 150, 29 and 61 TCR-sequenced participants, respectively, were included in these subgroups.

A note on this clone: The clone's antigen remains unknown. The record has no base qualities; no much larger clone is one base away.

The CDR3 regions of human TCRbeta chains were analyzed by immunosequencing. On the study's bioinformatics: Repertoire TCRs were checked for matches against a reference library of SARS-CoV-2-specific TCRs that had been generated using the MIRA antigen-specificity platform. Breadth meant the fraction of unique TCRs that were SARS-CoV-2-associated, whereas depth meant the fraction of total T cells that were SARS-CoV-2-associated. Using the MIRA data, every spike-specific TCR was mapped to the spike region that the TCR reacted to and assigned to either a CD4 or a CD8 class. Log10-transformed breadth and depth values were compared by one-way ANOVA with Sidak's multiple comparisons tests. Sourced from immuneACCESS, this table was stored by TCRdb with only in-frame sequences that have V and J called. A share of the clones is absent; for the studies checked, an unresolved V gene accounts for under half, and the remainder has no known explanation. That table is the source of V, J and clone size, and D and trimming were worked out from the DNA. The sample table shows over 110,000 clones, and 80% to 90% are seen once. In total, the top ten clones hold around 1.5% of the sample.

From the cysteine through the phenylalanine, the CDR3 covers 15 amino acids. The DNA shown is the 45-base CDR3, in frame from base 1. Deletion took 5 bases off V and 4 bases off J, with a span of 15 bases between the germline ends. From the germline V gene (reference sequence), CDR1 is LGHDT and CDR2 is YNNKEL. The time point label on this specimen signifies: baseline before first vaccination. Vaccinee samples came from UK trials COV001 and COV002, including a single-blind randomized controlled phase 2/3 trial of AZD1222 (ChAdOx1 nCoV-19) in healthy adults. Trial participant PBMC samples were collected at day 0 and day 28 after the second dose for TCRbeta chain sequencing. Broader findings and caveats from the paper: Most participants were white British and females outnumbered males, and the authors suggested that clonal diversity may have been underestimated. The 56-69-year group was small, and its depth increase did not reach significance, likely because of low power. CD4 TCRs associated with the vaccine covered the entire spike protein, and the dominant responses were in regions 160-218 and 743-854. Because no day 14 peak-response samples were available, repertoires were characterized only after the peak T cell response. Epitopes outside the regions mutated in the B.1.351 and B.1.1.7 variants were reportedly recognized by nearly half of the unique spike-specific TCRs. After two AZD1222 doses, spike-specific TCR breadth and depth were significantly higher than at day 0 and than in MenACWY recipients. Conclusions about previously exposed vaccinees were limited because only six or seven AZD1222 recipients were SARS-CoV-2 seropositive at baseline.

Recombination joined TRBV3-1 (or the pseudogene TRBV3-2) with TRBJ1-5, and perhaps TRBD1 as D gene, on 5 matching bases. This TCR was recovered from an adult in good health. This sample comprised peripheral blood, obtained on day 0 of AZD1222 vaccination. The CDR3 region reads CASSAYLDKNQPQHF. The DNA is as follows: TGTGCCAGCAGCGCCTATCTGGACAAGAATCAGCCCCAGCATTTT.